Included here is one TCR beta chain sequence, with context. As yet, its antigen is unknown. Authors' processing steps: From around 20,000 to 690,000 TCRs were found per sample, with a median of about 100,000. TCRdb re-derived calls from the RACE reads in MiXCR, one entry per CDR3 protein. These V and J calls derive from TCRdb rather than the authors' analysis. This sample has approximately 370,000 distinct CDR3 sequences, with around 5.5% found just once. As to time point: pre-sensitization, week 0. The treatment is: therapeutic diphenylcyclopropenone sensitization with weekly scalp DPC. The ends lost 2 bases at V and 5 bases at J; junction bases unmatched: 5. This CDR3 has 14 residues. Germline CDR1 SGHRS, CDR2 YFSETQ. The sample belongs to a study of human T cells and chemical hapten exposure. Findings and caveats of the study: All donors were alopecia patients, so their immunity may differ from that of healthy people.

This receptor was identified in a woman aged 18-29 years with alopecia areata. Some clones in this sample may be carry-over from other donors' samples. Source: whole blood, taken in connection with sensitization to the hapten diphenylcyclopropenone (DPC). The genes are TRBV5-1 and TRBJ2-5, with 8 bases matching TRBD1. CDR3 amino acids: CASSLSTGGETQYF. CDR3 DNA: TGCGCCAGCAGCTTAAGTACAGGGGGGGAGACCCAGTACTTC.